Listed below are T cell receptor beta chains from one sample, sequenced in a study of CD8+ T cells in alopecia areata. Method: immunoSEQ multiplex PCR; TCRdb's copy keeps in-frame clones and lacks some. Of 110,000 to 150,000 clones detected, roughly 61% appear once; the ten largest clones hold 6.4%. The material sequenced was CD4+ T cells sorted from blood, taken at week 0. Receptors originate from a human donor with alopecia areata. Each CDR3 is given with its conserved first and last residue. A D gene is named only where the DNA matches it firmly. Only some rows state a clone size, as once, few, many or a class for expanded clones.

clone_size	v_call	j_call	d_call	cdr3_aa	cdr3_nt
.	TRBV30	TRBJ1-2	TRBD1	CAWRSTGGMYGYTF	TGTGCCTGGAGGTCAACAGGGGGCATGTATGGCTACACCTTC
.	TRBV30	TRBJ2-1	.	CAWRAPFTQFF	TGTGCCTGGCGGGCCCCGTTTACGCAGTTCTTC
.	TRBV6-5	TRBJ1-1	.	CASSATGNTEAFF	TGTGCCAGCAGTGCCACAGGGAACACTGAAGCTTTCTTT
.	TRBV2	TRBJ2-5	TRBD2	CASSAGTSGGLQETQYF	TGTGCCAGCAGTGCCGGGACTAGCGGGGGGCTCCAAGAGACCCAGTACTTC
.	TRBV2	TRBJ2-2	.	CASRKERRAGELFF	TGTGCCAGCAGAAAGGAGCGGCGGGCCGGGGAGCTGTTTTTT
few	TRBV30	TRBJ1-1	.	CAWRERGAGTEAFF	TGTGCCTGGAGGGAGCGGGGAGCGGGCACTGAAGCTTTCTTT
once	TRBV23-1	TRBJ1-5	TRBD1	CASSLFPTGTGEGNQPQHF	TGCGCCAGCAGTCTATTTCCTACCGGGACAGGGGAAGGCAATCAGCCCCAGCATTTT
.	TRBV18	TRBJ2-3	.	CASSADGTQYF	TGTGCCAGCTCAGCGGATGGTACGCAGTATTTT
.	TRBV7-2	TRBJ2-1	.	CASSYTGSSYNEQFF	TGTGCCAGCAGCTATACAGGGTCCTCCTACAATGAGCAGTTCTTC
.	TRBV28	TRBJ1-5	.	CASSFPGYSNQPQHF	TGTGCCAGCAGTTTTCCCGGATATAGCAATCAGCCCCAGCATTTT
.	TRBV30	TRBJ2-3	.	CAWSGQSTDTQYF	TGTGCCTGGAGTGGACAGAGCACAGATACGCAGTATTTT
.	TRBV5-4	TRBJ1-2	.	CASSLTRADGYTF	TGTGCCAGCAGCCTCACAAGGGCCGATGGCTACACCTTC
few	TRBV11-2	TRBJ2-1	.	CASSLDSSFYNEQFF	TGTGCCAGCAGCTTAGATTCTAGCTTCTACAATGAGCAGTTCTTC
many	TRBV27	TRBJ1-3	.	CASGLGGAGNTIYF	TGTGCCAGCGGTCTGGGAGGGGCGGGAAACACCATATATTTT
few	TRBV5-1	TRBJ2-2	.	CASSGRGPQNTGELFF	TGCGCCAGCAGCGGTAGGGGACCCCAGAACACCGGGGAGCTGTTTTTT
.	TRBV4-1	TRBJ2-4	TRBD1	CASSQDDYLGTAKKAKNIQYF	TGCGCCAGCAGCCAAGATGACTACTTAGGGACAGCCAAGAAAGCCAAAAACATTCAGTACTTC
.	TRBV18	TRBJ2-5	.	CASSPQSVETQYF	TGTGCCAGCTCACCACAATCGGTGGAGACCCAGTACTTC
.	TRBV30	TRBJ1-1	TRBD1	CAWRGQGAGEAFF	TGTGCCTGGAGGGGACAGGGGGCAGGTGAAGCTTTCTTT
.	TRBV25-1	TRBJ2-3	.	CASSDAQNPSTDTQYF	TGTGCCAGCAGCGACGCCCAGAATCCTAGCACAGATACGCAGTATTTT
.	TRBV30	TRBJ1-5	TRBD1	CAWSPPDRVNQPQHF	TGTGCCTGGAGTCCTCCGGACAGGGTCAATCAGCCCCAGCATTTT
.	TRBV6-5	TRBJ2-5	.	CASSYARGRETQYF	TGTGCCAGCAGTTACGCCAGGGGACGGGAGACCCAGTACTTC
.	TRBV4-2	TRBJ1-5	.	CASSQDPNNQPQHF	TGTGCCAGCAGCCAAGATCCGAACAATCAGCCCCAGCATTTT
once	TRBV7-6	TRBJ2-4	TRBD1	CASSDRALGGNIQYF	TGTGCCAGCAGTGACAGGGCTCTGGGCGGGAACATTCAGTACTTC
few	TRBV4-3	TRBJ2-6	.	CASSQDRGRSSGANVLTF	TGCGCCAGCAGCCAAGATCGAGGCAGAAGCTCTGGGGCCAACGTCCTGACTTTC
.	TRBV14	TRBJ2-5	.	CASSQLGGQETQYF	TGTGCCAGCAGCCAACTCGGTGGGCAAGAGACCCAGTACTTC
.	TRBV9	TRBJ2-3	.	CASSVGPISTDTQYF	TGTGCCAGCAGCGTAGGTCCAATAAGCACAGATACGCAGTATTTT
.	TRBV7-9	TRBJ2-3	.	CASSLLTDTQYF	TGTGCCAGCAGCTTACTCACAGATACGCAGTATTTT
.	TRBV7-2	TRBJ1-5	TRBD1	CASSSRQGGNQPQHF	TGTGCCAGCAGCTCGAGACAGGGAGGCAATCAGCCCCAGCATTTT
.	TRBV29-1	TRBJ2-2	.	CSVDRVGTGELFF	TGCAGCGTTGACAGGGTTGGCACCGGGGAGCTGTTTTTT
.	TRBV5-1	TRBJ2-7	.	CASSSSRGLGVDEQYF	TGCGCCAGCAGCTCGTCGCGGGGCCTAGGGGTAGACGAGCAGTACTTC
once	TRBV6-5	TRBJ1-2	TRBD1	CASSPGQNYGYTF	TGTGCCAGCAGTCCGGGACAGAACTATGGCTACACCTTC
few	TRBV5-1	TRBJ1-1	.	CASSRVSRGAMNTEAFF	TGCGCCAGCAGTCGTGTGAGCAGGGGAGCTATGAACACTGAAGCTTTCTTT
.	TRBV4-3	TRBJ2-3	.	CASSQDMSTDTQYF	TGCGCCAGCAGCCAAGATATGAGCACAGATACGCAGTATTTT
few	TRBV13	TRBJ1-6	TRBD1	CASSPGGGSYNSPLHF	TGTGCCAGCAGCCCAGGGGGCGGCTCCTATAATTCACCCCTCCACTTT
.	TRBV30	TRBJ1-2	.	CAWSPTGAYGYTF	TGTGCCTGGAGTCCGACAGGCGCCTATGGCTACACCTTC
.	TRBV7-9	TRBJ1-6	TRBD1	CASSLTGDGSPLHF	TGTGCCAGCAGCTTGACAGGGGATGGGTCACCCCTCCACTTT
.	TRBV18	TRBJ2-5	.	CASSPWRQETQYF	TGTGCCAGCTCACCATGGAGACAAGAGACCCAGTACTTC
few	TRBV29-1	TRBJ2-1	.	CSVDHGDEQFF	TGCAGCGTTGATCACGGGGATGAGCAGTTCTTC
.	TRBV25-1	TRBJ2-2	.	CASSPLGQNTGELFF	TGTGCCAGCAGTCCCCTGGGGCAGAACACCGGGGAGCTGTTTTTT
.	TRBV10-3	TRBJ1-2	TRBD1	CAIAQGNYGYTF	TGTGCCATCGCACAGGGGAACTATGGCTACACCTTC
.	TRBV6-1	TRBJ1-1	.	CASSGQANTEAFF	TGTGCCAGCAGTGGGCAGGCGAACACTGAAGCTTTCTTT
.	TRBV2	TRBJ1-1	TRBD1	CASWGQPNTEAFF	TGTGCCAGCTGGGGACAGCCGAACACTGAAGCTTTCTTT
.	TRBV29-1	TRBJ1-2	.	CSVVERSYTF	TGCAGCGTTGTCGAGCGGAGCTACACCTTC
.	TRBV29-1	TRBJ2-7	.	CSCGVLDEQYF	TGCAGCTGCGGGGTTTTAGACGAGCAGTACTTC
.	TRBV15	TRBJ2-5	.	CATSRDLETQYF	TGTGCCACCAGCAGAGACCTGGAGACCCAGTACTTC
.	TRBV25-1	TRBJ2-3	.	CASSGGRGEYLDTQYF	TGTGCCAGCAGTGGGGGCCGCGGGGAGTACCTAGATACGCAGTATTTT